This T cell receptor beta chain derives from a study of human versus mouse CDR3 diversity and MHC coevolution. Only in-frame clones appear in the TCRdb table, and some are missing; sequencing was by immunoSEQ multiplex PCR. The table records around 59,000 clones, 94% of them present only once. Trimming left V 6 bases short and J 1 base short, with 12 bases between. The CDR3 has 14 amino acids. Germline values: CDR1 SQVTM, CDR2 ANQGSEA. This sequence originates from a person between 60 and 70 years old in good health. The sample comprised naive CD4+ T cells from blood. Described subset: CD45RO-negative CD62L-positive naive CD4 T cells. The rearrangement joins TRBV29-1 to TRBJ2-2; perhaps TRBD2 as D (6 bases). CDR3 amino acids: CSVSLGGNTGELFF. CDR3 DNA: TGCAGCGTATCCCTCGGGGGGAACACCGGGGAGCTGTTTTTT.